Listed below are T cell receptor beta chains from one sample, sequenced in a study of T cell repertoires in cytomegalovirus infection. No antigen has been assigned to these receptors. Each CDR3 protein is one row after TCRdb ran MiXCR on the reads. The data show approximately 910,000 distinct CDR3 sequences, about a third seen once. The sequencing here drew on cultured CD8+ T cells from PBMCs, taken from culture after CMV antigen stimulation. Receptors originate from a human donor in good health (CMV status not recorded). Some clones in this sample may be carry-over from other donors' samples. Each CDR3 is given without its conserved first and last residue. Clone size, where shown, is once, few, many, or a class for clones that have expanded.

V	size	J	CDR3
TRBV14	few	TRBJ2-2	ASSQVIPGELF
TRBV7-8	-	TRBJ1-1	ASSSWDTEAF
TRBV12-5	-	TRBJ2-3	ASGLGTSGTDTQY
TRBV7-6	few	TRBJ2-2	ASSLAEFRATGELF
TRBV6-6	few	TRBJ1-1	ASSYSPLGTGMNTEAF
TRBV10-3	few	TRBJ1-1	AIRPARDRGLGTEAF
TRBV12-3/TRBV12-4	-	TRBJ2-5	ASSLWASGAEETQY
TRBV12-3/TRBV12-4	-	TRBJ1-5	ASSYTGLGQPQH
TRBV6-5	-	TRBJ1-5	ASSYSAVHQPQH
TRBV6-5	-	TRBJ1-6	ASSYRQGAHSPLH
TRBV7-9	few	TRBJ1-1	ASSPDQGGNTEAF
TRBV12-3/TRBV12-4	once	TRBJ1-4	ASSEQGASNEKLF
TRBV7-6	few	TRBJ2-5	ASSGGAGYQETQY
TRBV10-1	many	TRBJ2-2	ASSEGPGELF
TRBV20-1	few	TRBJ1-5	SARAGGGTQPQH
TRBV27	few	TRBJ2-5	ASSVVPWGKETQY
TRBV12-3/TRBV12-4	few	TRBJ1-5	ASSLSLYNQPQH
TRBV27	-	TRBJ1-5	ASINTPGGQPQH
TRBV4-1	-	TRBJ2-2	ASSLWTGVNTGELF
TRBV6-6	few	TRBJ1-1	ASSRPMNTEAF
TRBV4-3	-	TRBJ1-4	ASSQQDRTNEKLF
TRBV4-1	few	TRBJ1-1	ASSQYEILGVSMNTEAF
TRBV7-8	-	TRBJ2-7	ASSGGQLFYEQY
TRBV9	-	TRBJ2-1	ASSVGRGTTPYNEQF
TRBV7-6	-	TRBJ1-1	ASSLVARMNTEAF
TRBV7-4	-	TRBJ1-1	ASSLERGGTEAF
TRBV7-6	-	TRBJ2-1	ASRHETGSEQF
TRBV2	-	TRBJ1-5	ASKKGDSNQPQH
TRBV12-3/TRBV12-4	many	TRBJ1-1	ASSLNPGLPDTEAF
TRBV11-2	-	TRBJ1-3	ASSFRRDNSGNTIY
TRBV5-1	few	TRBJ2-1	ASSLVTGTEANNEQF
TRBV2	few	TRBJ2-2	AIDGDTGELF
TRBV19	-	TRBJ1-1	ASSIFEGTEAF
TRBV7-8	many	TRBJ2-3	ASSLTTSTDTQY
TRBV6-5	-	TRBJ2-1	ASTSLAGVVNEQF
TRBV5-1	-	TRBJ2-2	ASSFVDRDRELF
TRBV7-9	-	TRBJ1-5	ASSYKAPNQPQH
TRBV15	few	TRBJ2-7	ATSSNQGLDEQY
TRBV9	-	TRBJ1-4	ASSEGGITNEKLF
TRBV7-6	few	TRBJ1-2	ASSLSTAGNT
TRBV7-2	-	TRBJ2-1	ASSLRQPEQF
TRBV29-1	few	TRBJ1-2	SVRGQGASNYGYT
TRBV6-2/TRBV6-3	-	TRBJ2-2	ASEGPWHSGELF
TRBV7-9	few	TRBJ2-5	ASSTGEVLAGEEETQY
TRBV7-6	few	TRBJ1-2	ASSLGGQTSNYGYT
TRBV5-4	few	TRBJ2-1	ASSLAQFSHNEQF
TRBV7-9	-	TRBJ1-1	ASSPPMRTEAF
TRBV12-3/TRBV12-4	few	TRBJ1-1	ASSWDRGSTEAF
TRBV7-6	-	TRBJ1-1	ASSLGPPQGSTEAF
TRBV7-4	few	TRBJ2-1	ASSPDLRGTYNEQF
TRBV27	-	TRBJ2-3	ASSLPLGLAGGQIGDTQY
TRBV20-1	-	TRBJ2-7	SATPGESYEQY
TRBV15	-	TRBJ2-5	ATRESRGSQETQY
TRBV5-6	few	TRBJ2-1	ASSGDRGYSYNEQF
TRBV28	-	TRBJ2-5	ASRTDRGETQY
TRBV11-3	few	TRBJ2-5	ASSAGLAGLETQY
TRBV5-5	-	TRBJ1-5	VSSLYSQGIVNQPQH
TRBV7-6	-	TRBJ1-3	ASSLEGYSGNTIY